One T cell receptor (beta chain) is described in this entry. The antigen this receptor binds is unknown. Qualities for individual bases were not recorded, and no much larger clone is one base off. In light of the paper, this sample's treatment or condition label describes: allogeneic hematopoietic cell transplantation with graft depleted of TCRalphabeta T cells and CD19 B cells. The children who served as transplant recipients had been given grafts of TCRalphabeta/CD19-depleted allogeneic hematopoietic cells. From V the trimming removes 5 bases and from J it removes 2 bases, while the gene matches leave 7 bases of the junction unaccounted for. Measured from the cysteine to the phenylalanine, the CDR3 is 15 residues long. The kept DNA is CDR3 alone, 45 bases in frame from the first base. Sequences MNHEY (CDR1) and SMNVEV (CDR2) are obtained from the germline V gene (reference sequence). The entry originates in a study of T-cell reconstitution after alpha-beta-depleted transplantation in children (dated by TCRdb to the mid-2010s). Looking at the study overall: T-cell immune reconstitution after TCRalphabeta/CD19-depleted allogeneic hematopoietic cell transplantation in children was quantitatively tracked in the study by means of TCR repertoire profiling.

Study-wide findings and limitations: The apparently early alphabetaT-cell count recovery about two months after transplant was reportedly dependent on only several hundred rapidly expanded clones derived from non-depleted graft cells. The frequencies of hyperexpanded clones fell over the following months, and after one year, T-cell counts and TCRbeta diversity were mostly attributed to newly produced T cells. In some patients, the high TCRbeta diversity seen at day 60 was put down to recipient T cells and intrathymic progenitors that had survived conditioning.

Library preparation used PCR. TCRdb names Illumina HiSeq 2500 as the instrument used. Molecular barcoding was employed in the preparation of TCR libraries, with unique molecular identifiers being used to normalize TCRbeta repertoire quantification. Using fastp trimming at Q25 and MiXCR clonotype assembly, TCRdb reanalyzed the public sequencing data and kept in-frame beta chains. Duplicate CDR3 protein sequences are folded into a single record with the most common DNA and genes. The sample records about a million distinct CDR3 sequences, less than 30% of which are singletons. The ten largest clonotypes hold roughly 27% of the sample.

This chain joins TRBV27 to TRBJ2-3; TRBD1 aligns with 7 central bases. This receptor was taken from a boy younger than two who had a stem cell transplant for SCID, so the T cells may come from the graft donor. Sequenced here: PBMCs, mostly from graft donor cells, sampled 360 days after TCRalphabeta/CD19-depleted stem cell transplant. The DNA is TGTGCCAGCAGTGGGTGGGACAGAGACACAGATACGCAGTATTTT. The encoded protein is CASSGWDRDTDTQYF.